The present entry profiles one T cell receptor beta chain with its context. CDR3 length: 14 amino acids. The V gene's germline CDR1 is SNHLY and CDR2 FYNNEI. Unmatched junction bases numbered 6, after V lost 3 bases and J lost 9 bases. Blood CD4+ CD25-low CD127-high conventional T cells supplied the genomic DNA template. The data were produced by immunoSEQ multiplex PCR, yet TCRdb's version contains in-frame clones alone and is incomplete. The sample consists of 34,000 or so clones, 60% to 85% of them appearing once. This entry is derived from a study of regulatory and conventional T cells in RAG deficiency. These same data were also listed under a study on regulatory T cells. That investigation notes: Amplification used 52 TRBV primers and 13 TRBJ primers.

Specimen: CD4+ effector T cells sorted from blood. The chain has TRBV2 and TRBJ2-1, with 9 bases identical to TRBD2. The TCR sequence derives from a human donor in good health. This chain's CDR3 is CASSEVRGGSEQFF. Here the CDR3 DNA reads TGTGCCAGCAGTGAGGTGCGGGGGGGCTCTGAGCAGTTCTTC.